These 18 T cell receptor beta chains originate from one sample sequenced in a study of T cell responses to AZD1222 COVID-19 vaccine. Sequencing was performed with immunoSEQ multiplex PCR; in TCRdb, only in-frame clones are kept and a portion is missing. The sample gives 65,000 to 95,000 clones, 80% to 90% of which show up once; 10% is in the top ten. The starting material was peripheral blood, obtained 28 days after the second AZD1222 dose. The receptors come from an adult who received the AZD1222 COVID-19 vaccine.

The chain couples TRBV18 to TRBJ1-4; tentatively, D is TRBD1 (5 bases). This CDR3 has 13 residues. Germline V gives CDR1 KGHSH, CDR2 LQKENI. V lost 4 bases and J lost 8, with 11 bases in between. The CDR3 nucleotides read TGTGCCAGCTCACGGGGGTTTGGAGAAAAACTGTTTTTT. Translated: CASSRGFGEKLFF.

The gene calls are TRBV5-4 and TRBJ2-1, with TRBD2 as a possible D gene (7 bases). Germline V gives CDR1 SGHNT, CDR2 YYREEE (reference sequence). V was cut by 2 bases and J by 4 bases, with 13 bases left in between. The CDR3 totals 15 residues. CDR3: CASSFGGTIYNEQFF. The CDR3 DNA sequence: TGTGCCAGCAGCTTCGGGGGGACAATTTACAATGAGCAGTTCTTC.

This sequence joins TRBV6-5 and TRBJ1-6; D is perhaps TRBD1 (5 bases). Germline V CDR1 and CDR2: MNHEY, SVGAGI. With 8 bases removed from V and 6 bases from J, the gap between germline ends came to 14 bases. The CDR3 is 14 residues long. CDR3 bases: TGTGCCAGCGGTCTGCAGGGAGTTAATTCACCCCTCCACTTT. It is translated as CASGLQGVNSPLHF.

This chain uses TRBV7-8 with TRBJ1-1; perhaps TRBD1 as D (6 bases). This CDR3 region has 12 residues. With 7 bases removed from V and 1 base from J, the gap between germline ends came to 7 bases. Germline values: CDR1 SGHVS, CDR2 FQNEAQ. The CDR3 sequence is CASKGGNTEAFF. In DNA form, the CDR3 reads TGTGCCAGCAAAGGGGGGAACACTGAAGCTTTCTTT.

The V and J genes are TRBV12-3 or TRBV12-4 and TRBJ1-2, with a tentative D call TRBD1 (6 bases). Trimming took off 6 bases at V and 4 bases at J, with 12 bases between the two ends. The CDR3 totals 13 residues. CDR3 sequence: CASSLDRLYGYTF. The DNA of the CDR3 is TGTGCCAGCAGCCTGGACAGACTCTATGGCTACACCTTC.

Remarks on this clone: Other nucleotide sequences from this sample produce the same CDR3. The V and J genes are TRBV6-5 and TRBJ1-1; the D gene is possibly TRBD1 (5 bases). From germline, CDR1 is MNHEY and CDR2 SVGAGI. The germline V and J ends were trimmed by 6 bases and 3 bases, with 11 bases remaining between them. This CDR3 is built from 13 residues. The CDR3 sequence: CASRHRGDTEAFF. DNA of the CDR3: TGTGCCAGCAGGCATCGAGGGGACACTGAAGCTTTCTTT.

The chain uses TRBV5-3 and TRBJ1-1, with 7 positions matching TRBD1. TRBV5-3 is flagged as an ORF with uncertain function. There are 14 residues in the CDR3. V dropped 0 bases and J dropped 9; count of bases not matched to a gene: 8. The CDR3 bases are TGTGCCAGAAGCTTGGAGGCGGACAGGACAAAAGCTTTCTTT. Residues: CARSLEADRTKAFF.

The chain recombines TRBV28 with TRBJ1-2; 7 nucleotides agree with TRBD1. Germline trimming cut 7 bases from V and 4 bases from J; bases unmatched to any gene: 9. Per germline, CDR1 MDHEN and CDR2 SYDVKM. This CDR3 comprises 14 residues. Here the CDR3 reads CASMIRGRVYGYTF. The CDR3 DNA reads TGTGCCAGCATGATTAGGGGGCGTGTCTATGGCTACACCTTC.

This chain uses TRBV30 with TRBJ1-2, with TRBD1 matching 8 bases. Trimming cost V 4 bases and J 4 bases; bases outside gene matches: 2. Germline V lookup: CDR1 GTSNPN, CDR2 SVGIG (reference sequence). The CDR3 spans 12 residues. The CDR3 DNA sequence: TGTGCCTGGACAGGGGGCGTCTATGGCTACACCTTC. Protein sequence: CAWTGGVYGYTF.

This clone was observed a handful of times. V and J are TRBV9 and TRBJ2-2; the match to TRBD2 covers 10 bases. Germline V gene data show CDR1 as SGDLS and CDR2 as YYNGEE. This CDR3 spans 18 amino acids. J gave up 5 bases and V 0 bases, and 10 bases lay outside the gene matches. The CDR3, as DNA: TGTGCCAGCAGCGTAGTCGGTAGCGGGGGGTTGATAACCGGGGAGCTGTTTTTT. Residues: CASSVVGSGGLITGELFF.

J is TRBJ2-2 and V is TRBV5-1; 8 nucleotides agree with TRBD1. With V trimmed by 4 bases and J by 1 base, 9 bases remained unmatched. The CDR3 contains 17 residues. Germline lookup yields CDR1 SGHRS and CDR2 YFSETQ. CDR3 coding DNA: TGCGCCAGCAGCCGTATTGCCGGGACAGGGAACACCGGGGAGCTGTTTTTT. Translated, it gives CASSRIAGTGNTGELFF. Full variable domain (remainder filled in from reference TRBV5-1 and TRBJ2-2): KAGVTQTPRYLIKTRGQQVTLSCSPISGHRSVSWYQQTPGQGLQFLFEYFSETQRNKGNFPGRFSGRQFSNSRSEMNVSTLELGDSALYLCASSRIAGTGNTGELFFGEGSRLTVL.

This clone is categorized as medium-sized. This chain links TRBV21-1 with TRBJ1-4; the D call in the table, TRBD1, was not verified against the DNA. TRBV21-1 has pseudogene status. The CDR3 covers 19 residues. CDR3 nucleotides: TGTGCCAGCAGACTCACGGGACAGGGGGAAGCTAAGTATTATGAAAAACTGTTTTTT. It yields the protein CASRLTGQGEAKYYEKLFF.

The genes are TRBV18 and TRBJ2-3; no clear D gene. The CDR3 is 12 amino acids. Trimming removed 0 bases from V and 2 bases from J, with 0 bases in between. CDR1 is KGHSH and CDR2 is LQKENI in the germline V gene. Here the CDR3 reads CASSPPTDTQYF. The DNA for the CDR3 is TGTGCCAGCTCACCACCCACAGATACGCAGTATTTT.

This CDR3 reads CAISNILYQPQHF. As DNA, the CDR3 is TGTGCCATCAGTAATATACTTTATCAGCCCCAGCATTTT. The chain is built from TRBV10-3 and TRBJ1-5; D uncertain. V was trimmed by 5 bases and J by 5 bases, leaving 10 bases between them. CDR1 and CDR2 (germline): ENHRY, SYGVKD. The CDR3 consists of 13 residues.

The chain recombines TRBV6-5 with TRBJ1-3; 7 bases align to TRBD1. CDR1 and CDR2 (germline): MNHEY, SVGAGI. The CDR3 loop spans 14 amino acids. Trimming at V came to 4 bases and at J to 1 base, leaving 1 base not matched to a gene. The CDR3 DNA sequence: TGTGCCAGCAGTTCGGGACAGTCTGGAAACACCATATATTTT. This codes for CASSSGQSGNTIYF.

The V and J genes are TRBV18 and TRBJ2-5, with 7 bases matching TRBD1. J was trimmed by 3 bases and V by 3 bases; bases with no gene match: 13. The CDR3 has 17 amino acids. Germline V gene lookup returns CDR1 KGHSH and CDR2 LQKENI. The CDR3 DNA reads as TGTGCCAGCTCACCCGACAGGGTGGTCGTGTCGGAAGAGACCCAGTACTTC. Amino acids: CASSPDRVVVSEETQYF.

The chain is built from TRBV5-4 and TRBJ2-7; TRBD1 aligns across 7 bases. The CDR3 totals 15 residues. The germline gives CDR1 SGHNT, CDR2 YYREEE (reference sequence). Trimming cost V 0 bases and J 0 bases; bases outside gene matches: 3. The CDR3 region has the DNA TGTGCCAGCAGCTTGGAGACAGGGAGCTCCTACGAGCAGTACTTC. It specifies CASSLETGSSYEQYF.

The J gene is TRBJ2-4, the V gene TRBV6-5, with 8 bases fitting TRBD2. The V gene end was trimmed by 7 bases and the J gene end by 7 bases; junction bases not matched to a gene: 9. Per germline, CDR1 MNHEY and CDR2 SVGAGI. CDR3 length: 14 amino acids. In DNA, the CDR3 is TGTGCCAGCATCGTACCCGGGGGGGGTAACATTCAGTACTTC. It codes for CASIVPGGGNIQYF.